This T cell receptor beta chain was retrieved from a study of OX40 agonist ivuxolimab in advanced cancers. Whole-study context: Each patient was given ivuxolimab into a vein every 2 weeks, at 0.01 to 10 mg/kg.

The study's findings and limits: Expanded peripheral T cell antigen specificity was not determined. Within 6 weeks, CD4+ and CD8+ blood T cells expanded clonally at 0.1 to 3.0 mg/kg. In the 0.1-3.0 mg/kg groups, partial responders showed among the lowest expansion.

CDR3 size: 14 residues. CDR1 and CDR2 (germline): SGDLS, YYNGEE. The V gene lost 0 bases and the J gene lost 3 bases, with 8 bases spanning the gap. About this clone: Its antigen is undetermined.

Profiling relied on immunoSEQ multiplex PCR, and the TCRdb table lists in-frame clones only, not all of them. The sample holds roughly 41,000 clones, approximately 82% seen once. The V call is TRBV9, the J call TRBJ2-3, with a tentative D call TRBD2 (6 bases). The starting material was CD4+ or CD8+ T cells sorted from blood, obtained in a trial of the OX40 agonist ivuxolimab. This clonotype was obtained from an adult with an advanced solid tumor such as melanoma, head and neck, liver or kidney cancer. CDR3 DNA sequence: TGTGCCAGCAGCGTAGGCGGGGAGACAGATACGCAGTATTTT. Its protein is CASSVGGETDTQYF.